The 19 T cell receptor beta chains reported below all come from one sample, sequenced in a study of TIL therapy for anti-PD-1-resistant metastatic lung cancer. Time point given: pre-treatment sample, taken before nivolumab and TIL therapy. Pleural nodules or supraclavicular lymph nodes made up most of the excised metastases sampled. Sequencing used immunoSEQ v3. TCRdb's copy holds only in-frame clones and misses some; the assay was immunoSEQ multiplex PCR. The data contain more than 90,000 clones, roughly 65% of them singletons. The sequencing here drew on tumor tissue, taken at baseline. Receptor source: a person between 25 and 79 years old with non-small cell lung cancer.

The genes are TRBV24-1 and TRBJ1-2; weak D call: TRBD1 (5 bases). Per germline, CDR1 KGHDR and CDR2 SFDVKD. The length of the CDR3 is 13 residues. V lost 6 bases, J lost 8 bases, and 15 bases lay in between. CDR3 loop: CATSLSARAGYTF. CDR3 nucleotides: TGTGCCACCAGTCTGTCTGCCAGGGCGGGCTACACCTTC.

The gene calls are TRBV6-5 and TRBJ1-1; D is ambiguous. The germline V gene has CDR1 MNHEY and CDR2 SVGAGI. Trimming took off 5 bases at V and 3 bases at J, with 16 bases between the two ends. This CDR3 spans 15 amino acids. The CDR3 DNA follows: TGTGCCAGCAGTCCCGTAAACACCCGGGACACTGAAGCTTTCTTT. Encoded protein: CASSPVNTRDTEAFF.

Notes on this clone: The sample carries other DNA sequences with the same CDR3. The chain's CDR3 is CASSQQETQYF. CDR3 sequence (DNA): TGTGCCAGCAGCCAGCAAGAGACCCAGTACTTC. This chain connects TRBV5-4 to TRBJ2-5, with unresolved D. The V end was cut by 4 bases, the J end by 2 bases, with 3 bases between. The germline V gene encodes CDR1 SGHNT and CDR2 YYREEE (reference sequence). The CDR3 totals 11 residues.

Points on this clone: Other DNA sequences of this sample code for an identical CDR3. The gene calls are TRBV4-1 and TRBJ1-1, with unresolved D. This CDR3 region has 14 residues. V shed 0 bases and J shed 1 base, with 6 bases lying between them. From germline, CDR1 is MGHRA and CDR2 YSYEKL. As DNA, the CDR3 is TGCGCCAGCAGCCAAGACAGAGGGAACACTGAAGCTTTCTTT. This encodes CASSQDRGNTEAFF.

J is TRBJ1-1 and V is TRBV7-2, with a weak D call TRBD1 (5 bases). The CDR3 runs 16 residues. Per the germline V gene, CDR1 is SGHTA and CDR2 is FQGNSA. V was clipped by 1 base and J by 0 bases, with 12 bases between them. CDR3 protein: CASSLVGQGLNTEAFF. Here the CDR3 DNA reads TGTGCCAGCAGCTTAGTAGGGCAGGGTTTGAACACTGAAGCTTTCTTT.

This clone was seen a few times. This sequence joins TRBV30 and TRBJ1-5; 7 nucleotides line up with TRBD1. CDR1 and CDR2 from the germline V gene are GTSNPN and SVGIG (reference sequence). The CDR3 length is 12 residues. V lost 2 bases and J lost 9; bases outside the gene matches: 4. The CDR3 loop reads CAWSLDRPPQHF. The CDR3 DNA reads as TGTGCCTGGAGTCTGGACAGGCCGCCCCAGCATTTT.

The chain carries TRBV28 and TRBJ1-2, with no clear D. Trimming took 6 bases from V and 3 from J, leaving 14 bases between them. The germline gives CDR1 MDHEN, CDR2 SYDVKM. The CDR3 loop spans 14 amino acids. The CDR3 region is CASRQLDGYYGYTF. CDR3 nucleotides: TGTGCCAGCAGACAACTGGACGGGTACTATGGCTACACCTTC.

The CDR3 nucleotides read TGTGCCAGCTCCCCCTCTAAAGGGTCTGAAGCTTTCTTT. It specifies CASSPSKGSEAFF. J is TRBJ1-1 and V is TRBV18; D is unclear. The germline V gene encodes CDR1 KGHSH and CDR2 LQKENI. This CDR3 is built from 13 residues. Trimming took off 6 bases at V and 6 bases at J, with 14 bases between the two ends.

The chain joins TRBV28 to TRBJ1-5; D call uncertain. Trimming took 6 bases from V and 5 from J, leaving 17 bases between them. The CDR3 is made up of 15 amino acids. In germline, CDR1 is MDHEN, CDR2 SYDVKM. In DNA form, the CDR3 reads TGTGCCAGCAGACCCTATACCGCAGAAGATCAGCCCCAGCATTTT. This codes for CASRPYTAEDQPQHF.

The rearrangement uses TRBV4-3 and TRBJ2-3; D uncertain. This CDR3 has 16 amino acids. Looked up from germline, CDR1 is LGHNA and CDR2 is YSLEER. V was clipped by 0 bases and J by 0 bases, with 10 bases between them. The CDR3 coding sequence is TGCGCCAGCAGCCAAGATCCTCAACCTAGCACAGATACGCAGTATTTT. This gives the protein CASSQDPQPSTDTQYF.

The chain joins TRBV11-1 to TRBJ1-5; TRBD1 matches 11 bases. Looked up from germline, CDR1 is SGHAT and CDR2 is FQDESV (reference sequence). V gave up 5 bases and J gave up 7 bases; unmatched junction bases: 7. The CDR3 length is 15 residues. CDR3 sequence (DNA): TGTGCCAGCAGCCCTGGACAGGGGGCCGGGCAGCCCCAGCATTTT. This gives the protein CASSPGQGAGQPQHF.

This chain links TRBV28 with TRBJ2-3; 14 nucleotides match TRBD2. From germline, CDR1 is MDHEN and CDR2 SYDVKM. The CDR3 extends over 17 amino acids. The ends lost 6 bases at V and 4 bases at J; junction bases unmatched: 9. The CDR3 region is CASSPRSGLAGADTQYF. The CDR3 bases are TGTGCCAGCAGCCCCAGGTCGGGACTAGCGGGAGCAGATACGCAGTATTTT.

The chain has TRBV19 and TRBJ2-5, with a tentative D call TRBD1 (6 bases). Germline V gene sequence: CDR1 LNHDA, CDR2 SQIVND (reference sequence). The CDR3 extends over 15 amino acids. Between the trimmed V and J ends, which lost 2 bases and 2 bases, there was a span of 12 bases. Written as DNA, the CDR3 is TGTGCCAGTAGTATAAGATGGGGGACACAAGAGACCCAGTACTTC. It yields the protein CASSIRWGTQETQYF.

The V gene is TRBV5-8, the J gene TRBJ1-5; tentatively, D is TRBD1 (6 bases). From germline, CDR1 is SGHTS and CDR2 YDEGEE. V lost 6 bases to trimming and J lost 4 bases, with 14 bases between them. This CDR3 is built from 14 residues. The CDR3 is CASNRRGHNQPQHF. The CDR3 region has the DNA TGTGCCAGCAACAGAAGGGGACATAATCAGCCCCAGCATTTT.

This clone was detected ten times or more. The junction does not match germline at one end; this may be a read error. This CDR3 reads CASSLGTGPNNEQFF. For the CDR3, the DNA is TGTGCTAGCAGCTTAGGGACAGGCCCTAACAATGAGCAGTTCTTC. This chain links TRBV7-7 with TRBJ2-1, with 8 nucleotides matching TRBD1. There are 15 residues in the CDR3. CDR1 is SSHAT, CDR2 FNYEAQ, per germline (reference sequence). The entire variable domain, with the rest obtained from reference TRBV7-7 and TRBJ2-1, is as follows: GAGVSQSPRYKVTKRGQDVTLRCDPISSHATLYWYQQALGQGPEFLTYFNYEAQPDKSGLPSDRFSAERPEGSISTLTIQRTEQRDSAMYRCASSLGTGPNNEQFFGPGTRLTVL.

This clone was recorded only once. The chain couples TRBV5-5 to TRBJ2-2, with TRBD2 matching 14 bases. Germline V gene sequence: CDR1 SGHKS, CDR2 YYEKEE (reference sequence). V dropped 4 bases and J dropped 2; count of bases not matched to a gene: 4. This CDR3 comprises 17 residues. The CDR3 bases are TGTGCCAGCAGCCCTGGACTAGCGGGGGGAAACACCGGGGAGCTGTTTTTT. This translates into CASSPGLAGGNTGELFF.

The rearrangement uses TRBV13 and TRBJ2-3; maybe TRBD1 (5 bases). V lost 7 bases, J lost 6 bases, and 17 bases lay in between. The CDR3 consists of 14 residues. CDR1 and CDR2 (germline): PRHDT, FYEKMQ (reference sequence). The CDR3 coding sequence is TGTGCCAGCACCAAAAGGGGCCGCTGGGATACGCAGTATTTT. Amino acid sequence: CASTKRGRWDTQYF.

The rearrangement uses TRBV28 and TRBJ2-7, with 8 bases identical to TRBD2. The CDR3 runs 15 residues. Germline-derived CDR1 and CDR2 are MDHEN and SYDVKM. The V gene end was trimmed by 7 bases and the J gene end by 5 bases; junction bases not matched to a gene: 13. CDR3 loop: CASNLRREDRNEQYF. The CDR3 DNA reads as TGTGCCAGCAATCTTAGGCGGGAGGATCGTAACGAGCAGTACTTC.

This clone was observed a few times. The chain uses TRBV18 and TRBJ2-2, with 9 bases fitting TRBD1. Germline CDR1 KGHSH, CDR2 LQKENI. Trimming at V came to 4 bases and at J to 5 bases, leaving 8 bases not matched to a gene. The CDR3 extends over 16 amino acids. CDR3 DNA: TGTGCCAGCTCACGGACAGGGGCTCGGTCGACCGGGGAGCTGTTTTTT. Translation: CASSRTGARSTGELFF.